This T cell receptor (beta chain) was identified in a study of blood T cell repertoires in COVID-19. As processed by the authors: Amplified reference gene primers provided the basis for estimating nucleated cell counts. The method was immunoSEQ multiplex PCR; TCRdb's version includes in-frame clones alone and lacks a portion of them. The V and J calls and clone size come from that table; D and trimming were worked out from the DNA. The data contain more than 9,500 clones, 85% of them singletons. Germline V gene lookup returns CDR1 SEHNR and CDR2 FQNEAQ (reference sequence). CDR3 length equals 14 residues. Unmatched junction bases numbered 6, after V lost 8 bases and J lost 2 bases.

The sequence derives from a human donor in a cohort sampled during active COVID-19. This chain joins TRBV7-9 and TRBJ1-2, with TRBD1 matching over 9 bases. Material for sequencing was peripheral blood. The DNA of the CDR3 is TGTGCCAGCGGGACAGGGATGGTGAACTATGGCTACACCTTC. Translating it yields CASGTGMVNYGYTF.